This T cell receptor (beta chain) was sequenced for a study of shared clonotypes between healthy human individuals. Generated by immunoSEQ multiplex PCR, the TCRdb table keeps only in-frame clones and is missing some. The sample shows 550,000 to 700,000 clones, around four fifths of them seen only once. V lost 5 bases and J lost 6; bases outside the gene matches: 10. Per the germline V gene, CDR1 is SEHNR and CDR2 is FQNEAQ (reference sequence). The CDR3 runs 17 residues. All participating donors were Caucasian adults from Nashville, Tennessee. The V call is TRBV7-9, the J call TRBJ2-2, with 12 bases identical to TRBD1. Material: memory CD4+ T cells sorted from blood. Subset here: CD45RA-negative fraction. The source is a woman in her twenties or thirties in good health. The CDR3 DNA sequence: TGTGCCAGCAGCCTCGGGACAGGGGGCCTCCCGCCCGGGGAGCTGTTTTTT. Translation: CASSLGTGGLPPGELFF.